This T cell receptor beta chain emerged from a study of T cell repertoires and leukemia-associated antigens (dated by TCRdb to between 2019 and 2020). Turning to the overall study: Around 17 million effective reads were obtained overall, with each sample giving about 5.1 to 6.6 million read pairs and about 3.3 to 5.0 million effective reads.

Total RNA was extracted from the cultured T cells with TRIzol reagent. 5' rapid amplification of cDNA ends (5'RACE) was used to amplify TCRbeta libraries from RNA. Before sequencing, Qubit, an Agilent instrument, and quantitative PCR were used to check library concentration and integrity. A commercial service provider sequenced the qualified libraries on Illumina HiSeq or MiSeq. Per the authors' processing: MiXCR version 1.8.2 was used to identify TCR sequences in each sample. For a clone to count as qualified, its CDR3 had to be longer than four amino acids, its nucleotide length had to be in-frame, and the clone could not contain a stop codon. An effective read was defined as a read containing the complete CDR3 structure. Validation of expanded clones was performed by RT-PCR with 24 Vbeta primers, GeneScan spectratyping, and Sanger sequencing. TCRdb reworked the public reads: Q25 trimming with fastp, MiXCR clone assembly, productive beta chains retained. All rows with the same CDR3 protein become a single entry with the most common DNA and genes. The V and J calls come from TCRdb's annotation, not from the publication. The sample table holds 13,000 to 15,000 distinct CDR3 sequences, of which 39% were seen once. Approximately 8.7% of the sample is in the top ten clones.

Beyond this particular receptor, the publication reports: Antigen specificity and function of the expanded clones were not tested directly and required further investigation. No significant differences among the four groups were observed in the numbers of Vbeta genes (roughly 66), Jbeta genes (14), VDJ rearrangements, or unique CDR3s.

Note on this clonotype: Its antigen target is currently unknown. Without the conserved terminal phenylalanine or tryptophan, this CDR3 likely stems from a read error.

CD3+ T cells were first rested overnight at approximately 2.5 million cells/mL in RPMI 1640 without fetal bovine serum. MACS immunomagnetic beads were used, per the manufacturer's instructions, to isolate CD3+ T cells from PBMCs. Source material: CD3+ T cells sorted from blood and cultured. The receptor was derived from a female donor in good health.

The CDR3 is CASRYTSGETEAFS. The sequence in DNA is TGTGCCAGCAGATACACATCGGGAGAGACTGAAGCTTTCTCT. This chain joins TRBV6-2 or TRBV6-3 to TRBJ1-1, with the D gene uncertain. The CDR3 is 14 amino acids long, termini counted. CDR3 DNA is the only sequence kept; it has 42 bases, read in frame from the first base. The germline V gene encodes CDR1 MNHEY and CDR2 SVGEGT. V is pared back by 6 bases and J by 5 bases, with 16 bases lying between the germline termini.